The 25 T cell receptor beta chains reported below all come from one sample, sequenced in a study of blood T cell repertoires in COVID-19. The repertoire was sequenced with immunoSEQ multiplex PCR; TCRdb's copy has only in-frame clones and lacks some. The data contain about 200,000 clones, over 60% of them singletons. The sample taken for sequencing was peripheral blood. The receptors shown here come from a woman in her 70s with acute or convalescent COVID-19.

The DNA for the CDR3 is TGTGCCAGCAGCCAAGATTGGGCGAACCAAGAGACCCAGTACTTC. It yields the protein CASSQDWANQETQYF. The V and J genes are TRBV3-1 (or the pseudogene TRBV3-2) and TRBJ2-5; no reliable D call. Germline loops: CDR1 LGHDT, CDR2 YNNKEL (reference sequence). Trimming shortened V by 0 bases and J by 0 bases, and 8 bases separated the two germline ends. This CDR3 region has 15 residues.

This chain uses TRBV9 with TRBJ2-5, with D possibly being TRBD1 (5 bases). V was cut by 0 bases and J by 5 bases, with 11 bases left in between. Per germline, CDR1 SGDLS and CDR2 YYNGEE. This CDR3 contains 14 residues. The CDR3 bases are TGTGCCAGCAGCGTAGGCCCAGCAGGGGAGACCCAGTACTTC. Its translation is CASSVGPAGETQYF.

The rearrangement uses TRBV29-1 and TRBJ2-7; TRBD1 matches at 9 bases. Germline CDR1 and CDR2: SQVTM and ANQGSEA. V dropped 5 bases and J dropped 2; count of bases not matched to a gene: 7. The CDR3 is 14 amino acids. The CDR3 sequence is CSVRGDRVPYEQYF. CDR3 in DNA: TGCAGCGTTCGTGGGGACAGGGTCCCCTACGAGCAGTACTTC.

The CDR3 DNA reads TGTGCCAGCAGCTTAGGGGTCAGCAATCAGCCCCAGCATTTT. This sequence encodes CASSLGVSNQPQHF. The chain links TRBV5-6 to TRBJ1-5; the D gene is possibly TRBD1 (5 bases). The CDR3 covers 14 residues. Trimming removed 2 bases at V and 1 base at J, with 7 bases between. Germline lookup yields CDR1 SGHDT and CDR2 YYEEEE. Together with reference TRBV5-6 and TRBJ1-5, the CDR3 gives the full variable domain: DAGVTQSPTHLIKTRGQQVTLRCSPKSGHDTVSWYQQALGQGPQFIFQYYEEEERQRGNFPDRFSGHQFPNYSSELNVNALLLGDSALYLCASSLGVSNQPQHFGDGTRLSIL.

The chain is built from TRBV2 and TRBJ1-5; no reliable D call. The CDR3 spans 14 residues. Germline V gene data show CDR1 as SNHLY and CDR2 as FYNNEI. Trimming took off 2 bases at V and 4 bases at J, with 9 bases between the two ends. Written as DNA, the CDR3 is TGTGCCAGCAGTGAATGGGCAGAAAATCAGCCCCAGCATTTT. It encodes CASSEWAENQPQHF. The complete variable domain, with remaining parts taken from reference TRBV2 and TRBJ1-5, reads EPEVTQTPSHQVTQMGQEVILRCVPISNHLYFYWYRQILGQKVEFLVSFYNNEISEKSEIFDDQFSVERPDGSNFTLKIRSTKLEDSAMYFCASSEWAENQPQHFGDGTRLSIL.

As DNA, the CDR3 is TGTGCCAGCAGTTTTGTAGCGGCGTACAATGAGCAGTTCTTC. Encoded protein: CASSFVAAYNEQFF. This chain joins TRBV28 and TRBJ2-1; perhaps TRBD2 as D (6 bases). The CDR3 extends over 14 amino acids. V was cut by 3 bases and J by 4 bases, with 10 bases left in between. The germline V gene has CDR1 MDHEN and CDR2 SYDVKM.

The chain combines TRBV14 with TRBJ2-2, with D hard to call. Trimming stripped 2 bases from V and 1 base from J, with 8 bases between. The CDR3 totals 15 residues. Germline V gene lookup returns CDR1 SGHDN and CDR2 FVKESK. The CDR3 nucleotides read TGTGCCAGCAGCCAACAGCAGCGGAACACCGGGGAGCTGTTTTTT. This gives the protein CASSQQQRNTGELFF.

CDR3 coding DNA: TGTGCCAGCAGTTACCACCGGACAGGGAACAATGAGCAGTTCTTC. Translated: CASSYHRTGNNEQFF. The chain has TRBV6-5 and TRBJ2-1; 8 bases fit TRBD1. Trimming took 2 bases from V and 5 from J; bases not matched to a gene: 5. Germline V CDR1 and CDR2: MNHEY, SVGAGI. The CDR3 is 15 amino acids.

The V and J genes are TRBV25-1 and TRBJ2-7; 9 bases match TRBD2. This CDR3 is 13 amino acids long. CDR1 MGHDK and CDR2 SYGVNS come from the germline V gene. V dropped 3 bases and J dropped 7; count of bases not matched to a gene: 4. CDR3 bases: TGTGCCAGCAGTGAGACTAGCGGCGATGAGCAGTACTTC. Translating it yields CASSETSGDEQYF.

The V gene is TRBV5-1, the J gene TRBJ2-7, with 8 positions matching TRBD1. The V and J ends lost 7 bases and 3 bases, in that order; junction bases with no gene match: 9. The CDR3 sequence is 14 residues long. Germline CDR1 SGHRS, CDR2 YFSETQ. CDR3 loop: CASQPGQEYYEQYF. The DNA of the CDR3 is TGCGCCAGCCAACCGGGACAGGAGTACTACGAGCAGTACTTC.

This clone has only one observation. CDR3 in amino acids: CASSLREGGTEAFF. Written as DNA, the CDR3 is TGTGCCAGCAGCCTCAGGGAAGGGGGCACTGAAGCTTTCTTT. The chain has TRBV7-9 and TRBJ1-1, with D possibly matching TRBD1 (6 bases). Per germline, CDR1 SEHNR and CDR2 FQNEAQ (reference sequence). Trimming pared 5 bases from V and 4 bases from J, leaving 14 bases between. This CDR3 contains 14 residues.

The chain employs TRBV10-3 and TRBJ2-7; TRBD2 agrees at 15 bases. Losses at the gene ends were 7 bases for V and 3 bases for J; bases not matched to a gene: 10. The CDR3 is made up of 17 amino acids. Germline V lookup: CDR1 ENHRY, CDR2 SYGVKD. The CDR3 DNA reads as TGTGCCATCACTACCGGGACTAGCGGGAGGCCCTTCTACGAGCAGTACTTC. Amino acid sequence: CAITTGTSGRPFYEQYF.

This chain connects TRBV28 to TRBJ2-5; 9 nucleotides agree with TRBD2. The CDR3 spans 14 residues. Trimming cost V 6 bases and J 5 bases; bases outside gene matches: 7. Germline CDR1 reads MDHEN; CDR2 reads SYDVKM. The CDR3 DNA reads as TGTGCCAGCAGCCCACCGGGACTAGCCGAGACCCAGTACTTC. Residues: CASSPPGLAETQYF.

This clone appeared a few times. V and J are TRBV10-3 and TRBJ2-5; no definite D call. CDR3 length: 13 residues. V lost 4 bases and J lost 4, with 10 bases in between. Germline lookup yields CDR1 ENHRY and CDR2 SYGVKD. The CDR3, as DNA: TGTGCCATCAGTGCGGGTTTGGTAGAGACCCAGTACTTC. Protein product: CAISAGLVETQYF.

J is TRBJ1-2 and V is TRBV28; maybe TRBD1 (6 bases). The V end was cut by 6 bases, the J end by 6 bases, with 14 bases between. Germline CDR1 is MDHEN and CDR2 is SYDVKM. This CDR3 has 13 amino acids. CDR3 sequence: CASSLSGENGYTF. CDR3 in DNA: TGTGCCAGCAGCCTCTCAGGGGAAAATGGCTACACCTTC.

The gene calls are TRBV19 and TRBJ2-1, with 10 bases fitting TRBD2. Germline V lookup: CDR1 LNHDA, CDR2 SQIVND (reference sequence). V was clipped by 1 base and J by 7 bases; unmatched bases: 10. The CDR3 spans 17 residues. The CDR3 sequence: CASSIGSPSGSKNEQFF. CDR3 sequence (DNA): TGTGCCAGTAGTATAGGGAGTCCTAGCGGGAGCAAGAATGAGCAGTTCTTC.

V usage is TRBV28 and J usage is TRBJ1-4; D not certain. V was cut by 10 bases and J by 3 bases, with 9 bases left in between. The CDR3 contains 12 residues. CDR1 is MDHEN, CDR2 SYDVKM, per germline. The DNA for the CDR3 is TGTGCCATCGCAGGTGCTAATGAAAAACTGTTTTTT. Amino acid sequence: CAIAGANEKLFF.

The chain is built from TRBV3-1 (or the pseudogene TRBV3-2) and TRBJ2-5, with a possible D match to TRBD2 (5 bases). Trimming left V 1 base short and J 1 base short, with 13 bases between. This CDR3 contains 16 residues. Germline values: CDR1 LGHDT, CDR2 YNNKEL (reference sequence). The CDR3 DNA sequence: TGTGCCAGCAGCCAAGGATCAGGACTTATCCAAGAGACCCAGTACTTC. As protein: CASSQGSGLIQETQYF.

This clone was recorded only once. The V gene is TRBV6-2 or TRBV6-3, the J gene TRBJ1-5; no clear D. The CDR3 sequence is 17 residues long. Trimming cost V 5 bases and J 3 bases, with 20 bases left between them. CDR1 is MNHEY and CDR2 is SVGEGT in the germline V gene. CDR3 in DNA: TGTGCCAGCAGTCCCCAGATCGTGGGGAGGGACAATCAGCCCCAGCATTTT. Amino acids: CASSPQIVGRDNQPQHF.

As to this clone: Additional DNA sequences in this sample encode the identical CDR3. V is TRBV28 and J is TRBJ2-7, with 9 bases aligning to TRBD1. Unmatched junction bases numbered 2, after V lost 5 bases and J lost 0 bases. This CDR3 contains 14 residues. Germline V gene data show CDR1 as MDHEN and CDR2 as SYDVKM. The CDR3 reads CASSQTGGSYEQYF. CDR3 coding DNA: TGTGCCAGCAGTCAGACAGGGGGCTCCTACGAGCAGTACTTC.

CDR3 protein: CASSPGQVNTEAFF. CDR3 DNA: TGTGCCAGCAGCCCGGGACAAGTGAACACTGAAGCTTTCTTT. V usage is TRBV7-9 and J usage is TRBJ1-1; D might be TRBD1 (6 bases). Germline values: CDR1 SEHNR, CDR2 FQNEAQ (reference sequence). V lost 5 bases to trimming and J lost 0 bases, with 10 bases between them. The CDR3 covers 14 residues. Drawing the rest from reference TRBV7-9 and TRBJ1-1, the complete variable domain is DTGVSQNPRHKITKRGQNVTFRCDPISEHNRLYWYRQTLGQGPEFLTYFQNEAQLEKSRLLSDRFSAERPKGSFSTLEIQRTEQGDSAMYLCASSPGQVNTEAFFGQGTRLTVV.

The V call is TRBV29-1, the J call TRBJ1-1; 9 bases match TRBD1. J lost 3 bases, V lost 7 bases, and 6 bases had no gene match. The CDR3 is 13 amino acids. Looked up from germline, CDR1 is SQVTM and CDR2 is ANQGSEA. CDR3 region: CSAPGQGDTEAFF. The CDR3 DNA reads TGCAGCGCCCCGGGACAGGGAGACACTGAAGCTTTCTTT.

The chain carries TRBV18 and TRBJ2-5; TRBD1 is a possible D gene (6 bases). The CDR3 is made up of 14 amino acids. CDR1 is KGHSH, CDR2 LQKENI, per germline. V was cut by 6 bases and J by 1 base, with 12 bases left in between. CDR3 amino acids: CASSPDRTQETQYF. The CDR3 nucleotides are TGTGCCAGCTCCCCCGACAGGACCCAAGAGACCCAGTACTTC. Supplemented by reference TRBV18 and TRBJ2-5, the full variable domain reads NAGVMQNPRHLVRRRGQEARLRCSPMKGHSHVYWYRQLPEEGLKFMVYLQKENIIDESGMPKERFSAEFPKEGPSILRIQQVVRGDSAAYFCASSPDRTQETQYFGPGTRLLVL.

The chain has TRBV5-6 and TRBJ2-3, with 8 bases matching TRBD1. The V and J ends lost 4 bases and 1 base, in that order; junction bases with no gene match: 8. Germline lookup yields CDR1 SGHDT and CDR2 YYEEEE. There are 16 residues in the CDR3. CDR3 sequence reads: CASSPDRGGGTDTQYF. CDR3 DNA sequence: TGTGCCAGCAGCCCAGACAGGGGTGGCGGCACAGATACGCAGTATTTT. Together with reference TRBV5-6 and TRBJ2-3, the CDR3 gives the full variable domain: DAGVTQSPTHLIKTRGQQVTLRCSPKSGHDTVSWYQQALGQGPQFIFQYYEEEERQRGNFPDRFSGHQFPNYSSELNVNALLLGDSALYLCASSPDRGGGTDTQYFGPGTRLTVL.

This clone was observed once. V usage is TRBV5-4 and J usage is TRBJ2-2; 10 bases align to TRBD2. Trimming took 0 bases from V and 5 from J; bases not matched to a gene: 10. Germline V gene lookup returns CDR1 SGHNT and CDR2 YYREEE (reference sequence). This CDR3 is 18 amino acids long. The DNA of the CDR3 is TGTGCCAGCAGCTTGGAAGGGACTAGCGTCCCGGGAACCGGGGAGCTGTTTTTT. Protein sequence: CASSLEGTSVPGTGELFF.